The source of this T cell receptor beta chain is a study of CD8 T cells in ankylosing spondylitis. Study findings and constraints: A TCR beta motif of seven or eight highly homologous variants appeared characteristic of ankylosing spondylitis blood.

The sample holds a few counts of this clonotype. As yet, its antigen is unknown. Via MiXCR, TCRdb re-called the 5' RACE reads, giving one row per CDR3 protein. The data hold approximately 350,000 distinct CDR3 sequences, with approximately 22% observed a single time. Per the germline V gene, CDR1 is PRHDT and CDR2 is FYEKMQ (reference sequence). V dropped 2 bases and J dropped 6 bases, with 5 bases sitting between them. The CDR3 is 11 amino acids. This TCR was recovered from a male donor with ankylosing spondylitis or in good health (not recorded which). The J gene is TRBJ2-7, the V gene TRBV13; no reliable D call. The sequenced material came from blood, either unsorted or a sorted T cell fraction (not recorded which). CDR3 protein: CASSLRAEQYF. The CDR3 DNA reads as TGTGCCAGCAGCTTACGGGCCGAGCAGTACTTC.